This TCR beta chain was sequenced in a study of CD8 T cells in ankylosing spondylitis. This clonotype was detected many times. What it recognizes is unknown. Study-wide points: The study identified a TCR beta motif of roughly eight highly homologous variants that appeared characteristic of ankylosing spondylitis blood.

The V gene's germline CDR1 is SGHVS and CDR2 FNYEAQ. The length of the CDR3 is 14 residues. V lost 1 base and J lost 0, with 6 bases in between. By quantitative 5'-RACE with molecular barcodes, the TCR beta libraries were made. TCRdb recomputed calls from the 5' RACE reads with MiXCR, one row per CDR3 protein. The sample lists 250,000 to 300,000 distinct CDR3 sequences; 20% were seen once. Specimen: blood, either unsorted or a sorted T cell fraction (not recorded which). This receptor was identified in a male donor with ankylosing spondylitis or in good health (not recorded which). V usage is TRBV7-6 and J usage is TRBJ1-1; possibly TRBD1 for D (6 bases). The CDR3 is CASSLDRVNTEAFF. The CDR3 bases are TGTGCCAGCAGCTTAGACAGGGTGAACACTGAAGCTTTCTTT.